This T cell receptor (beta chain) was found in a study of blood T cell repertoires in COVID-19. In the source study's methods: Counts of nucleated cells, estimated from reference gene primer amplification, were obtained. Some clones are missing from TCRdb's copy, which holds only in-frame ones; the method was immunoSEQ multiplex PCR. V and J calls and clone size follow that table, whereas D and trimming were derived from the DNA. The repertoire holds about 64,000 clones, around two thirds seen once, with around half in the top ten. The V end lost 1 base, the J end lost 11 bases, and 20 bases lay between the germline ends. Per germline, CDR1 SGHAT and CDR2 FQNNGV. CDR3 length: 15 residues. Clinical history as reported by participants underpinned cohort assignment. Participants classified as exposed had met a COVID-19 case within 2 weeks before study entry.

Sequencing input: PBMCs or T cells enriched from blood (not recorded which). This receptor was taken from an older woman who had been exposed to COVID-19. V gene TRBV11-2 combines with J gene TRBJ1-1, with unresolved D. For the CDR3, the DNA is TGTGCCAGCAGCTTAGGATCGGCAGGATACACCGAGGCTTTCTTT. Protein: CASSLGSAGYTEAFF.